Below, 18 T cell receptor beta chains from the same sample are listed, as sequenced in a study of CD8 T cells in ankylosing spondylitis (dated by TCRdb to the late 2010s). Broader findings and caveats from the paper: Blood from ankylosing spondylitis patients appeared to be characterized by a TCR beta motif made up of several highly homologous amino acid variants.

To prepare the library, 5' RACE was applied. The sample was run on an Illumina HiSeq 2500. TCRdb reprocessed the public reads (quality trimming at Q25 with fastp, clone calling with MiXCR) and kept in-frame beta chains. Duplicate CDR3 protein sequences are folded into a single record with the most common DNA and genes. This sample comprises about 480,000 distinct CDR3 sequences, 15% to 20% of them detected only once. The ten largest clones represent just over 1% of the sample. Their antigens are not known. Sequences were obtained from blood, either unsorted or a sorted T cell fraction (not recorded which). Receptors originate from a male donor with ankylosing spondylitis.

This clonotype was counted only a few times. The rearrangement links TRBV2 to TRBJ2-7; 10 bases agree with TRBD1. CDR3 length: 14 amino acids. CDR1 SNHLY and CDR2 FYNNEI come from the germline V gene. Germline trimming cut 6 bases from V and 3 bases from J; bases unmatched to any gene: 5. The CDR3 region has the DNA TGTGCCAGCAGATTCGGGACAGGGGTCTACGAGCAGTACTTC. Protein: CASRFGTGVYEQYF.

V usage is TRBV18 and J usage is TRBJ2-4; TRBD1 might be the D (5 bases). With 5 bases removed from V and 5 bases from J, the gap between germline ends came to 7 bases. Germline V gives CDR1 KGHSH, CDR2 LQKENI. The CDR3 is 12 residues long. The CDR3 nucleotides read TGTGCCAGCTCAGGGGCACAAAACATTCAGTACTTC. As protein: CASSGAQNIQYF.

The gene calls are TRBV27 and TRBJ1-1; no firm D call. The germline V gene has CDR1 MNHEY and CDR2 SMNVEV (reference sequence). The CDR3 covers 15 residues. The V and J ends lost 3 bases and 6 bases respectively, with 17 bases between them. This chain's CDR3 is CASSLRQQLRSEAFF. As DNA, the CDR3 is TGTGCCAGCAGTTTGAGGCAGCAGCTGAGGTCTGAAGCTTTCTTT.

This clonotype turned up a few times. This sequence joins TRBV19 and TRBJ2-1, with 13 bases lining up with TRBD2. Germline lookup yields CDR1 LNHDA and CDR2 SQIVND (reference sequence). This CDR3 contains 17 residues. J lost 5 bases, V lost 9 bases, and 13 bases had no gene match. In DNA form, the CDR3 reads TGTGCCAGCCACTCCCTCAAACTAGCGGGAGGGAACAATGAGCAGTTCTTC. Translation: CASHSLKLAGGNNEQFF. The whole variable domain, filled in from reference TRBV19 and TRBJ2-1, reads DGGITQSPKYLFRKEGQNVTLSCEQNLNHDAMYWYRQDPGQGLRLIYYSQIVNDFQKGDIAEGYSVSREKKESFPLTVTSAQKNPTAFYLCASHSLKLAGGNNEQFFGPGTRLTVL.

At least ten counts were recorded for this clonotype. The chain links TRBV27 to TRBJ2-3; possible D gene TRBD2, 5 bases. The ends were cut back, 5 bases at V and 11 bases at J, with 23 bases in the middle. The CDR3 totals 15 residues. CDR1 MNHEY and CDR2 SMNVEV come from the germline V gene (reference sequence). The CDR3 region is CASSPRASAIEGQYF. Written as DNA, the CDR3 is TGTGCCAGCAGTCCCCGGGCCTCGGCAATCGAGGGGCAGTATTTT.

The chain has TRBV5-1 and TRBJ1-4, with TRBD1 matching 10 bases. Trimming took 5 bases from V and 2 from J; bases not matched to a gene: 3. The CDR3 loop spans 15 amino acids. Germline CDR1 SGHRS, CDR2 YFSETQ. The CDR3 sequence: CASRRQGATNEKLFF. For the CDR3, the DNA is TGCGCCAGCAGACGACAGGGGGCGACTAATGAAAAACTGTTTTTT.

This clonotype was seen a few times. The chain couples TRBV29-1 to TRBJ2-1; 9 bases fit TRBD2. The CDR3 consists of 14 residues. Germline V gives CDR1 SQVTM, CDR2 ANQGSEA. Unmatched junction bases numbered 12, after V lost 7 bases and J lost 8 bases. The CDR3: CSAGRAGGPYEQFF. The CDR3 nucleotides read TGCAGCGCCGGCCGGGCGGGAGGGCCTTATGAGCAGTTCTTC.

This clonotype was counted ten times or more. The CDR3 nucleotides are TGTGCCAGCAGCCGGCTAGCGGGGGGTGCAGATACGCAGTATTTT. Protein: CASSRLAGGADTQYF. The rearrangement links TRBV4-2 to TRBJ2-3; 11 positions agree with TRBD2. This CDR3 has 15 amino acids. The trim removed 4 bases at V and 4 bases at J, leaving 4 bases unmatched. Per germline, CDR1 LGHNA and CDR2 YNFKEQ.

The chain is built from TRBV5-6 and TRBJ2-1; TRBD2 agrees at 11 bases. V lost 3 bases to trimming and J lost 7 bases; unmatched junction nucleotides: 12. CDR1 SGHDT and CDR2 YYEEEE come from the germline V gene. This CDR3 contains 17 residues. The CDR3 nucleotides are TGTGCCAGCAGCTCGAGACTAGCGGGATTAAGTGTGAATGAGCAGTTCTTC. Translation gives CASSSRLAGLSVNEQFF. Full variable domain (outside the CDR3, taken from reference TRBV5-6 and TRBJ2-1): DAGVTQSPTHLIKTRGQQVTLRCSPKSGHDTVSWYQQALGQGPQFIFQYYEEEERQRGNFPDRFSGHQFPNYSSELNVNALLLGDSALYLCASSSRLAGLSVNEQFFGPGTRLTVL.

The rearrangement links TRBV27 to TRBJ1-2; D is perhaps TRBD1 (6 bases). The CDR3 totals 14 residues. The germline gives CDR1 MNHEY, CDR2 SMNVEV (reference sequence). V was clipped by 2 bases and J by 8 bases, with 15 bases between them. The CDR3 DNA sequence: TGTGCCAGCAGTTTACAAACAGGGTTTGGCGGCTACACCTTC. This gives the protein CASSLQTGFGGYTF.

This clonotype was recorded a few times. The chain employs TRBV5-1 and TRBJ1-4; possibly TRBD1 for D (6 bases). CDR3 length: 12 amino acids. V lost 4 bases to trimming and J lost 9 bases, with 10 bases between them. Germline V gives CDR1 SGHRS, CDR2 YFSETQ. The CDR3 here is CASSQQGKKLFF. DNA for the CDR3: TGCGCCAGCAGCCAGCAGGGGAAAAAACTGTTTTTT.

This clonotype has just a few counts. The chain has TRBV6-2 or TRBV6-3 and TRBJ2-3, with D perhaps matching TRBD1 (5 bases). The CDR3 loop spans 14 amino acids. The germline V gene encodes CDR1 MNHEY and CDR2 SVGEGT. V shed 7 bases and J shed 1 base, with 12 bases lying between them. The CDR3 DNA is TGTGCCAGCAACGGACATTTACGCACAGATACGCAGTATTTT. It translates to CASNGHLRTDTQYF.

The V call is TRBV20-1, the J call TRBJ1-1; D ambiguous. The V gene's germline CDR1 is DFQATT and CDR2 SNEGSKA (reference sequence). The V gene lost 6 bases and the J gene lost 0 bases, with 11 bases spanning the gap. CDR3 length: 13 residues. The CDR3 loop is CSATGPMNTEAFF. DNA of the CDR3: TGCAGTGCCACGGGTCCCATGAACACTGAAGCTTTCTTT.

Many counts were recorded for this clonotype. The chain links TRBV7-2 to TRBJ2-1; TRBD2 matches at 10 bases. Germline V gene lookup returns CDR1 SGHTA and CDR2 FQGNSA. This CDR3 is built from 14 residues. Trimming removed 5 bases from V and 10 bases from J; junction bases left unmatched: 8. The CDR3 reads CASSLLGLANEQFF. CDR3 DNA: TGTGCCAGCAGCCTGCTGGGACTAGCGAACGAGCAGTTCTTC.

At least ten counts were recorded for this clonotype. The CDR3 reads CASISQGITEAFF. DNA of the CDR3: TGTGCCAGCATTTCACAGGGAATCACTGAAGCTTTCTTT. The rearrangement links TRBV12-3 or TRBV12-4 to TRBJ1-1; possible D gene TRBD1, 6 bases. The CDR3 extends over 13 amino acids. V was clipped by 7 bases and J by 4 bases, with 13 bases between them.

This clonotype showed up many times. The chain recombines TRBV12-3 or TRBV12-4 with TRBJ2-7; either TRBD1 or TRBD2 may fit D (7 bases each). Deletions cut 6 bases from V and 6 bases from J, with 18 bases between. The CDR3 is made up of 14 amino acids. The CDR3 here is CASSTQGEGPEQYF. In nucleotides, the CDR3 is TGTGCCAGCAGCACCCAGGGGGAGGGGCCCGAGCAGTACTTC.

This chain links TRBV12-3 or TRBV12-4 with TRBJ1-4; possible D gene TRBD1, 5 bases. V was cut by 6 bases and J by 3 bases, with 14 bases left in between. This CDR3 has 15 amino acids. CDR3 loop: CASSHRGEPNEKLFF. Written as DNA, the CDR3 is TGTGCCAGCAGCCACCGGGGGGAACCTAATGAAAAACTGTTTTTT.

On this clonotype itself: The conserved phenylalanine or tryptophan normally closing the CDR3 is absent here, so this likely arose from a read error. The V gene is TRBV20-1, the J gene TRBJ2-3, with 10 positions matching TRBD2. Germline CDR1 is DFQATT and CDR2 is SNEGSKA (reference sequence). After removal of 3 bases from V and 4 bases from J, the junction contained 7 bases not matched to a gene. There are 15 residues in the CDR3. The CDR3 nucleotides are TGCAGTGCTAGTTCTAGCGGGAGTGGGGCAGATACGCAGTATTAT. Translation gives CSASSSGSGADTQYY.